This passage covers 8 T cell receptor beta chains from one sample sequenced in a study of human T cells and chemical hapten exposure. Specified time point: pre-sensitization, week 0. The treatment here: therapeutic diphenylcyclopropenone sensitization with weekly scalp DPC. TCRdb independently ran MiXCR on the RACE reads; one entry per CDR3 protein. Of about 110,000 distinct CDR3 sequences detected, less than 15% appear once; the ten largest clones hold over 1.5%. The specimen was whole blood, collected in connection with sensitization to the hapten diphenylcyclopropenone (DPC). The receptors here all came from a woman between 45 and 65 years old with alopecia areata. Some clones in this sample may be carry-over from other donors' samples.

A few counts support this clonotype. The J gene is TRBJ1-6, the V gene TRBV20-1; D remains ambiguous. V lost 3 bases and J 5 bases, leaving 11 bases between the germline ends. Germline CDR1 is DFQATT and CDR2 is SNEGSKA (reference sequence). This CDR3 contains 14 residues. The CDR3 loop reads CSARETADNSPLHF. The CDR3 DNA sequence: TGCAGTGCTAGGGAGACGGCAGATAATTCACCCCTCCACTTT.

The chain uses TRBV18 and TRBJ1-1; 8 nucleotides line up with TRBD1. The CDR3 consists of 16 residues. The J segment lost 1 base and the V segment lost 3 bases, leaving 7 bases of the junction unmatched. CDR1 KGHSH and CDR2 LQKENI come from the germline V gene. The CDR3 bases are TGTGCCAGCTCACCTAGGGCAGGGGGCTCGAACACTGAAGCTTTCTTT. Its protein is CASSPRAGGSNTEAFF.

This clonotype was detected only a few times. At one boundary the junction diverges from the germline segment, which might be a read error. The chain links TRBV7-7 to TRBJ2-5; 12 bases match TRBD2. This CDR3 contains 16 residues. The germline V gene encodes CDR1 SSHAT and CDR2 FNYEAQ (reference sequence). In DNA form, the CDR3 reads TGTGCTAGCAGCCCCGGACTAGCGGGGCTACAAGAGACCCAGTACTTC. Protein sequence: CASSPGLAGLQETQYF.

Turning to this clonotype: One end of the junction is discordant with germline, which a read error may explain. The CDR3 DNA reads TGCGCCAGCAGTCAAGAAGGGGAGCTGCTTTTT. It codes for CASSQEGELLF. This rearrangement joins TRBV23-1 to TRBJ2-2; tentatively, D is TRBD1 or TRBD2 (5 bases each). TRBV23-1 carries the ORF label, with uncertain function. This CDR3 comprises 11 residues.

The table lists this clonotype with a few counts. J is TRBJ1-5 and V is TRBV4-1, with D maybe TRBD1 (5 bases). The CDR3 runs to 15 residues. In germline, CDR1 is MGHRA, CDR2 YSYEKL. V dropped 1 base and J dropped 10 bases, with 17 bases sitting between them. The CDR3 DNA reads as TGCGCCAGCAGCCAAGCCGGGACGGAGCACGATCCCCAGCATTTT. It specifies CASSQAGTEHDPQHF.

This clonotype was counted between two and nine times. The chain employs TRBV28 and TRBJ1-1; 7 nucleotides match TRBD1. CDR3 length equals 13 residues. The ends lost 6 bases at V and 4 bases at J; junction bases unmatched: 5. Germline loops: CDR1 MDHEN, CDR2 SYDVKM. The CDR3 DNA reads TGTGCCAGCAGACGAGGGGGCTCCACTGAAGCTTTCTTT. This sequence encodes CASRRGGSTEAFF.

This clonotype was seen only a few times. The chain joins TRBV18 to TRBJ1-1, with D perhaps TRBD1 (5 bases). CDR3 length: 13 residues. The V end was cut by 2 bases, the J end by 2 bases, with 6 bases between. Germline V lookup: CDR1 KGHSH, CDR2 LQKENI. CDR3: CASSPGGNTEAFF. The CDR3 DNA sequence: TGTGCCAGCTCACCAGGGGGAAACACTGAAGCTTTCTTT. Drawing the rest from reference TRBV18 and TRBJ1-1, the complete variable domain is NAGVMQNPRHLVRRRGQEARLRCSPMKGHSHVYWYRQLPEEGLKFMVYLQKENIIDESGMPKERFSAEFPKEGPSILRIQQVVRGDSAAYFCASSPGGNTEAFFGQGTRLTVV.

This chain connects TRBV2 to TRBJ2-5; D gene unclear. V gave up 5 bases and J gave up 5 bases, with 12 bases separating them. The CDR3 is 13 amino acids. The germline gives CDR1 SNHLY, CDR2 FYNNEI. The CDR3 sequence: CASSFDGLETQYF. In nucleotides, the CDR3 is TGTGCCAGCAGTTTCGACGGGTTGGAGACCCAGTACTTC. Drawing the rest from reference TRBV2 and TRBJ2-5, the complete variable domain is EPEVTQTPSHQVTQMGQEVILRCVPISNHLYFYWYRQILGQKVEFLVSFYNNEISEKSEIFDDQFSVERPDGSNFTLKIRSTKLEDSAMYFCASSFDGLETQYFGPGTRLLVL.